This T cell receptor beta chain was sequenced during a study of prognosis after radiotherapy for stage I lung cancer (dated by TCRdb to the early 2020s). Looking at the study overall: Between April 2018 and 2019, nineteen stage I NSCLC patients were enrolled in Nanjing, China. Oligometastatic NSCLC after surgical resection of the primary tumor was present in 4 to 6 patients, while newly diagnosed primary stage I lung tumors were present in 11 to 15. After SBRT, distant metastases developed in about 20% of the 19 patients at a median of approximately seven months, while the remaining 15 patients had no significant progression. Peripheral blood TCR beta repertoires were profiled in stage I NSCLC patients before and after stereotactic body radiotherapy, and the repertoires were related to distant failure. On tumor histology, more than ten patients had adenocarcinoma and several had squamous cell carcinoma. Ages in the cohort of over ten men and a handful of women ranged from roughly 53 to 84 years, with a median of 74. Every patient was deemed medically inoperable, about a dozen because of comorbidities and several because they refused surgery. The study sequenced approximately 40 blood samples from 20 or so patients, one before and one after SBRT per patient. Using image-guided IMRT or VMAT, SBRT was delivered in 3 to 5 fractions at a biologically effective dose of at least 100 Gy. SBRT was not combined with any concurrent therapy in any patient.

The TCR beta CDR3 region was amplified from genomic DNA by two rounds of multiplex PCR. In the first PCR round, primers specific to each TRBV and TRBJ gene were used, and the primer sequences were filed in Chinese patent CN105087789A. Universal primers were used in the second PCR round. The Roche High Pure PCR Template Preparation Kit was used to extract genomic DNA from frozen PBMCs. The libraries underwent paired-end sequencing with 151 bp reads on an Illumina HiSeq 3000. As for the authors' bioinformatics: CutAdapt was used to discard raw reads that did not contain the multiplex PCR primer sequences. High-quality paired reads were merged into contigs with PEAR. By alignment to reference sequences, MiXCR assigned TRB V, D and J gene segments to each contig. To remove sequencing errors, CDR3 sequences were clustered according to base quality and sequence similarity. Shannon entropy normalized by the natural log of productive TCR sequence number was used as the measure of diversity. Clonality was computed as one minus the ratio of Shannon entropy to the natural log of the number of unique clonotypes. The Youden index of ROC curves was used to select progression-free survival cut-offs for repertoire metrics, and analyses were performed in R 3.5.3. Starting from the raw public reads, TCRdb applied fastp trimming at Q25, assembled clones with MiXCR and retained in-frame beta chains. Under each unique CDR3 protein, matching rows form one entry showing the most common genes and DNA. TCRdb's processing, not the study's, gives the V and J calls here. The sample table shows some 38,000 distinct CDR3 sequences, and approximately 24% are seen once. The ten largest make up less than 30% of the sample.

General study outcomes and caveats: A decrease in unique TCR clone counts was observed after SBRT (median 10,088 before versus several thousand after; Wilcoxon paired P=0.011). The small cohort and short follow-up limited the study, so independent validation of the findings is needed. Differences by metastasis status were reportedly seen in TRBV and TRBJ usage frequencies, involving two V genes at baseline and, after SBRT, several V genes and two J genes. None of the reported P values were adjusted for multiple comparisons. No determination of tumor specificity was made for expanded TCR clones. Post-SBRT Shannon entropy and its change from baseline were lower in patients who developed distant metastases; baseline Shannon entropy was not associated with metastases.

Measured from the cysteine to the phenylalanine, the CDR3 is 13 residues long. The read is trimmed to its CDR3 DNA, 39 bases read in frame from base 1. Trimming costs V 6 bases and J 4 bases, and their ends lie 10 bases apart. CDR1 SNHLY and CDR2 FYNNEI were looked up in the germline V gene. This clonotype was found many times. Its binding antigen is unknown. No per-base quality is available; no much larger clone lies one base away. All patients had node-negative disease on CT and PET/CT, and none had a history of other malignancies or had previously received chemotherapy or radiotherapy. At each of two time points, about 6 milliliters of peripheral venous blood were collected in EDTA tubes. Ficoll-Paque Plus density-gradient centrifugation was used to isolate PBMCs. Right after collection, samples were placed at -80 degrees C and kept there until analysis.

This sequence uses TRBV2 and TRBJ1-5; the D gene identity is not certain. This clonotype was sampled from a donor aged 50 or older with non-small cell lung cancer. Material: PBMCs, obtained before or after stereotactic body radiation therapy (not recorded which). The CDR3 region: CASSPTQNQPQHF. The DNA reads TGTGCCAGCAGCCCGACACAAAATCAGCCCCAGCATTTT.